Below are 17 T cell receptor beta chains sequenced from a single sample in a study of blood T cell repertoires in COVID-19 (dated by TCRdb to 2018 to 2021). The library was prepared using the immunoSEQ multiplex PCR assay. Imported from immuneACCESS, the table was reduced by TCRdb to in-frame sequences with V and J called. These copies leave out some clones; in studies compared against another copy, an unresolved V gene accounts for under half, and the cause of the remainder is not known. This sample comprises a few hundred thousand clones, around 88% of them detected only once. The leading ten clones occupy 8% to 10% of the sample. The specimen sequenced was PBMCs or T cells enriched from blood (not recorded which). These receptors all stem from a man aged 35 to 55 who had recovered from COVID-19.

This chain joins TRBV6-4 and TRBJ2-1; 7 bases align to TRBD1. Germline CDR1 MRHNA, CDR2 SNTAGT. The CDR3 is 14 amino acids. After removal of 4 bases from V and 10 bases from J, the junction contained 10 bases not matched to a gene. In nucleotides, the CDR3 is TGTGCCAGCAGTGTGGGGACAGTTAACGGGGAGCAGTTCTTC. It is translated as CASSVGTVNGEQFF.

For the CDR3, the DNA is TGCGCCAGCAGCTTGGGCGGGGCGGTGAGCACTGAAGCTTTCTTT. Its translation: CASSLGGAVSTEAFF. The chain carries TRBV5-1 and TRBJ1-1; perhaps TRBD1 as D (5 bases). V gave up 0 bases and J gave up 4 bases, with 13 bases separating them. The CDR3 sequence is 15 residues long. The germline V gene has CDR1 SGHRS and CDR2 YFSETQ.

V and J are TRBV10-3 and TRBJ1-1; weak D call: TRBD1 (5 bases). The CDR3 sequence is 13 residues long. V was clipped by 3 bases and J by 1 base, with 6 bases between them. Germline V gene data show CDR1 as ENHRY and CDR2 as SYGVKD. CDR3: CAISDRANTEAFF. Written as DNA, the CDR3 is TGTGCCATCAGTGACAGGGCGAACACTGAAGCTTTCTTT.

The chain carries TRBV6-4 and TRBJ1-5; 8 positions agree with TRBD1. The CDR3 covers 15 residues. Germline V gene lookup returns CDR1 MRHNA and CDR2 SNTAGT. The junction had 7 bases not matched to a gene; V was cut back by 7 bases and J by 2 bases. CDR3 sequence (DNA): TGTGCCAGCAATCCCTCACAGGGGGGCAATCAGCCCCAGCATTTT. Amino acids: CASNPSQGGNQPQHF.

This CDR3 is CASSLFRGPNNEQFF. The DNA of the CDR3 is TGCGCCAGCAGCCTTTTCAGGGGGCCGAACAATGAGCAGTTCTTC. The chain recombines TRBV4-1 with TRBJ2-1; 8 positions match TRBD1. V was pared by 4 bases and J by 5 bases, with 7 bases of the junction left unmatched. Germline V gene sequence: CDR1 MGHRA, CDR2 YSYEKL. The CDR3 is 15 amino acids.

The V and J genes are TRBV4-3 and TRBJ2-4; TRBD2 matches at 8 bases. Germline V lookup: CDR1 LGHNA, CDR2 YSLEER. The CDR3 runs 15 residues. The V segment lost 0 bases and the J segment 3 bases; nucleotides outside the gene matches: 1. The CDR3 DNA reads TGCGCCAGCAGCCAAGATGCGGGAGGCAAAAACATTCAGTACTTC. Translation: CASSQDAGGKNIQYF.

Concerning this clone itself: One end of the junction varies from germline; a read error may be responsible. The CDR3 bases are TGTGCCATCAGAGAGTCACTAACCTACGAGCAGTACTTC. This sequence encodes CAIRESLTYEQYF. J is TRBJ2-7 and V is TRBV10-3; D not resolved. Per the germline V gene, CDR1 is ENHRY and CDR2 is SYGVKD. The CDR3 spans 13 residues.

The V call is TRBV6-5, the J call TRBJ1-1; D uncertain. Germline V gene data show CDR1 as MNHEY and CDR2 as SVGAGI. The CDR3 loop spans 13 amino acids. Trimming removed 4 bases at V and 1 base at J, with 7 bases between. CDR3 sequence: CASSFTANTEAFF. CDR3 in DNA: TGTGCCAGCAGTTTTACAGCGAACACTGAAGCTTTCTTT.

The J gene is TRBJ2-6, the V gene TRBV30; perhaps TRBD1 as D (6 bases). V was clipped by 3 bases and J by 3 bases, with 9 bases between them. CDR3 length equals 14 residues. The germline V gene encodes CDR1 GTSNPN and CDR2 SVGIG (reference sequence). In nucleotides, the CDR3 is TGTGCCTGGAGCACAGGGAATGGGGCCAACGTCCTGACTTTC. As protein: CAWSTGNGANVLTF.

The chain uses TRBV12-3 or TRBV12-4 and TRBJ1-2; tentatively, D is TRBD1 (5 bases). Trimming stripped 5 bases from V and 5 bases from J, with 9 bases between. The CDR3 is 12 residues long. The CDR3 DNA sequence: TGTGCCAGCAGTCCGCAGGGTTATGGCTACACCTTC. Encoded protein: CASSPQGYGYTF.

The V gene is TRBV7-6, the J gene TRBJ1-3; 9 positions agree with TRBD1. V trimming: 5 bases; J trimming: 1 base; junction bases outside the gene matches: 9. The CDR3 is 17 residues long. Per germline, CDR1 SGHVS and CDR2 FNYEAQ. Here the CDR3 DNA reads TGTGCCAGCAGCCCACGTGGGGGGACAGGGTCTGGAAACACCATATATTTT. Its translation: CASSPRGGTGSGNTIYF.

The gene calls are TRBV9 and TRBJ2-4, with 11 positions matching TRBD2. Per germline, CDR1 SGDLS and CDR2 YYNGEE. CDR3 length: 17 residues. Germline trimming cut 0 bases from V and 1 base from J; bases unmatched to any gene: 3. CDR3: CASSVAASGGAKNIQYF. For the CDR3, the DNA is TGTGCCAGCAGCGTAGCGGCTAGCGGGGGGGCCAAAAACATTCAGTACTTC.

The chain links TRBV6-4 to TRBJ2-1, with 10 bases fitting TRBD2. The V gene's germline CDR1 is MRHNA and CDR2 SNTAGT. The CDR3 runs to 15 residues. V trimming: 2 bases; J trimming: 5 bases; junction bases outside the gene matches: 3. The CDR3 DNA sequence: TGTGCCAGCAGTGACGGGACTAGCGCAAACAATGAGCAGTTCTTC. Protein product: CASSDGTSANNEQFF.

The rearrangement uses TRBV5-4 and TRBJ2-5; 7 bases agree with TRBD1. The CDR3 runs to 16 residues. The V gene's germline CDR1 is SGHNT and CDR2 YYREEE (reference sequence). V was pared by 4 bases and J by 1 base, with 10 bases of the junction left unmatched. CDR3 bases: TGTGCCAGCAGCCCGGCAGGGGGTATGGGCCAAGAGACCCAGTACTTC. Amino acid sequence: CASSPAGGMGQETQYF.

The J gene is TRBJ1-4, the V gene TRBV18; D possibly corresponds to TRBD1 (5 bases). Germline CDR1 KGHSH, CDR2 LQKENI. The CDR3 is 14 residues long. Trimming cost V 5 bases and J 7 bases, with 14 bases left between them. This chain's CDR3 is CASSATVEGEKLFF. As DNA, the CDR3 is TGTGCCAGCTCAGCGACAGTGGAGGGTGAAAAACTGTTTTTT.

The rearrangement links TRBV10-3 to TRBJ2-3; TRBD1 is a possible D gene (5 bases). Per the germline V gene, CDR1 is ENHRY and CDR2 is SYGVKD. The CDR3 totals 16 residues. V was trimmed by 0 bases and J by 1 base, leaving 11 bases between them. CDR3 in amino acids: CAISESIGAGTDTQYF. For the CDR3, the DNA is TGTGCCATCAGTGAGTCTATTGGGGCTGGCACAGATACGCAGTATTTT.

The rearrangement uses TRBV19 and TRBJ1-2, with D possibly being TRBD1 (6 bases). Germline CDR1 LNHDA, CDR2 SQIVND (reference sequence). The CDR3 has 14 residues. Trimming removed 3 bases from V and 3 bases from J, with 11 bases in between. The DNA of the CDR3 is TGTGCCAGTAGTATCGAACGGACAGACTATGGCTACACCTTC. It translates to CASSIERTDYGYTF.